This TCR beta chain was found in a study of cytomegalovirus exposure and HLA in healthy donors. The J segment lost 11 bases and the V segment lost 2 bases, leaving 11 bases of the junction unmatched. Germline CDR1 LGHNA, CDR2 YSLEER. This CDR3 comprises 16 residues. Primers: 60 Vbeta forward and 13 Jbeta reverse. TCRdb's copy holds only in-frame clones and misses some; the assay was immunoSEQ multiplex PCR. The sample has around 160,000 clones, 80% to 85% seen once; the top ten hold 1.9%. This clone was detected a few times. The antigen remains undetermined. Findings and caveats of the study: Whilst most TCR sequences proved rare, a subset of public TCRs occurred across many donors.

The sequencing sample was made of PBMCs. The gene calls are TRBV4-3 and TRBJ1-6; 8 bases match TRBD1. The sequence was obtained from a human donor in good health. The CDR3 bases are TGCGCCAGCAGCCAATTTTTTGGACAGGGTAAACCACCCCTCCACTTT. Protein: CASSQFFGQGKPPLHF.